Below are 32 T cell receptor beta chains sequenced from a single sample in a study of PD-L1 blockade in urothelial cancer. Clones were sequenced by immunoSEQ multiplex PCR, and TCRdb holds only the in-frame ones, with some missing. The sample includes some 120,000 clones, under 95% of them seen just once. Indicated time point: peripheral blood 6 weeks after treatment start. The sample here was PBMCs, taken around atezolizumab (anti-PD-L1) treatment. Every receptor here comes from a man between 60 and 75 years old with urothelial cancer.

This chain links TRBV7-3 with TRBJ2-7; TRBD1 matches at 8 bases. CDR3 size: 15 residues. V lost 5 bases, J lost 2 bases, and 8 bases stayed unmatched. Germline V gives CDR1 SGHTA, CDR2 FQGTGA. The CDR3 DNA reads TGTGCCAGCAGCGTTGCAGGGGGCGAGCCCTACGAGCAGTACTTC. Amino acids: CASSVAGGEPYEQYF.

This sequence joins TRBV18 and TRBJ1-5; 8 bases match TRBD1. CDR3 length: 14 residues. CDR1 KGHSH and CDR2 LQKENI come from the germline V gene. J was trimmed by 2 bases and V by 5 bases; bases with no gene match: 2. Here the CDR3 DNA reads TGTGCCAGCTCATCGGGACAGGGCAATCAGCCCCAGCATTTT. It yields the protein CASSSGQGNQPQHF.

The chain recombines TRBV5-1 with TRBJ2-7; D may be TRBD2 (7 bases). This CDR3 contains 15 residues. V lost 4 bases to trimming and J lost 5 bases, with 19 bases between them. Per germline, CDR1 SGHRS and CDR2 YFSETQ. The CDR3 region is CASSLLRGGRNEQYF. The CDR3, as DNA: TGCGCCAGCAGCCTCCTGAGGGGGGGCCGGAACGAGCAGTACTTC.

This clone was detected only once. The chain is built from TRBV4-1 and TRBJ1-2; unclear D gene. There are 14 residues in the CDR3. The germline V gene has CDR1 MGHRA and CDR2 YSYEKL. V was pared by 0 bases and J by 7 bases, with 12 bases between. This CDR3 reads CASSQDGREGGYTF. The CDR3 DNA sequence: TGCGCCAGCAGCCAAGACGGACGGGAAGGTGGCTACACCTTC.

The chain employs TRBV9 and TRBJ2-5; the D gene is possibly TRBD2 (5 bases). CDR1 and CDR2 from the germline V gene are SGDLS and YYNGEE. V was trimmed by 0 bases and J by 7 bases, leaving 13 bases between them. This CDR3 spans 14 amino acids. The CDR3 DNA sequence: TGTGCCAGCAGCGTAGAGTCGGGGTTTGGGACCCAGTACTTC. Amino acids: CASSVESGFGTQYF.

This rearrangement joins TRBV5-1 to TRBJ2-2; 13 nucleotides match TRBD2. Trimming took 4 bases from V and 5 from J; bases not matched to a gene: 5. The CDR3 sequence is 16 residues long. Germline V gene sequence: CDR1 SGHRS, CDR2 YFSETQ. CDR3 nucleotide sequence: TGCGCCAGCAGCCGGACTAGCGGGAGCCGGACCGGGGAGCTGTTTTTT. Amino acids: CASSRTSGSRTGELFF.

V is TRBV23-1 and J is TRBJ1-5, with 7 bases matching TRBD1. TRBV23-1 is known as an ORF, though its function is uncertain. With V trimmed by 0 bases and J by 7 bases, 15 bases remained unmatched. This CDR3 comprises 18 residues. As DNA, the CDR3 is TGCGCCAGCAGTCAATCGGGGAGCAGGGGGGAGGACCGGCAGCCCCAGCATTTT. Its translation is CASSQSGSRGEDRQPQHF.

This clone has more than one count but fewer than ten. The V gene is TRBV11-2, the J gene TRBJ1-5; D not resolved. Germline CDR1 is SGHAT and CDR2 is FQNNGV. The CDR3 totals 13 residues. Between the trimmed V and J ends, which lost 6 bases and 3 bases, there was a span of 9 bases. The CDR3 DNA is TGTGCCAGCAGTCAGACTAACAATCAGCCCCAGCATTTT. Translated: CASSQTNNQPQHF. The variable domain in full, with the rest retrieved from reference TRBV11-2 and TRBJ1-5, is EAGVAQSPRYKIIEKRQSVAFWCNPISGHATLYWYQQILGQGPKLLIQFQNNGVVDDSQLPKDRFSAERLKGVDSTLKIQPAKLEDSAVYLCASSQTNNQPQHFGDGTRLSIL.

This sequence joins TRBV7-9 and TRBJ2-5; the match to TRBD2 covers 7 bases. The J segment lost 0 bases and the V segment lost 2 bases, leaving 6 bases of the junction unmatched. The CDR3 contains 16 residues. Germline loops: CDR1 SEHNR, CDR2 FQNEAQ (reference sequence). In DNA form, the CDR3 reads TGTGCCAGCAGCTTAATGGCGGGAGTGTACCAAGAGACCCAGTACTTC. Translated, it gives CASSLMAGVYQETQYF.

This clone showed up just a few times. The genes are TRBV4-1 and TRBJ2-5; 9 positions match TRBD2. There are 15 residues in the CDR3. Germline V gives CDR1 MGHRA, CDR2 YSYEKL. Trimming at V came to 1 base and at J to 7 bases, leaving 7 bases not matched to a gene. The CDR3 is CASSQVGGRAGTQYF. The DNA of the CDR3 is TGCGCCAGCAGCCAAGTTGGCGGGAGGGCCGGGACCCAGTACTTC.

V gene TRBV27 combines with J gene TRBJ1-1; D remains unclear. V dropped 5 bases and J dropped 1 base, with 8 bases sitting between them. The CDR3 loop spans 13 amino acids. From germline, CDR1 is MNHEY and CDR2 SMNVEV (reference sequence). CDR3 sequence reads: CASSLRENTEAFF. The CDR3 region has the DNA TGTGCCAGCAGTCTACGGGAGAACACTGAAGCTTTCTTT.

This chain joins TRBV19 and TRBJ2-5; 7 bases agree with TRBD1. The CDR3 covers 14 residues. After removal of 7 bases from V and 4 bases from J, the junction contained 9 bases not matched to a gene. Germline assignment: CDR1 LNHDA and CDR2 SQIVND (reference sequence). The CDR3 sequence is CASNRGQPGETQYF. Written as DNA, the CDR3 is TGTGCCAGTAATAGGGGGCAGCCGGGAGAGACCCAGTACTTC.

This clone was counted once. This sequence joins TRBV19 and TRBJ2-7; 11 positions match TRBD2. Germline loops: CDR1 LNHDA, CDR2 SQIVND (reference sequence). There are 15 residues in the CDR3. Losses at the gene ends were 4 bases for V and 3 bases for J; bases not matched to a gene: 5. The CDR3 bases are TGTGCCAGTAGTACCGTAGCGGGGGGGGACTACGAGCAGTACTTC. Its protein product is CASSTVAGGDYEQYF.

V is TRBV18 and J is TRBJ2-3; possibly TRBD1 for D (7 bases). Germline V lookup: CDR1 KGHSH, CDR2 LQKENI. V was trimmed by 3 bases and J by 5 bases, leaving 18 bases between them. The length of the CDR3 is 16 residues. In nucleotides, the CDR3 is TGTGCCAGCTCACCTAGCAGGGGGGCCGGTGTAGATACGCAGTATTTT. Its translation is CASSPSRGAGVDTQYF.

This chain connects TRBV4-3 to TRBJ1-5; 12 bases are shared with TRBD1. CDR3 length equals 18 residues. CDR1 and CDR2 (germline): LGHNA, YSLEER. With V trimmed by 0 bases and J by 2 bases, 5 bases remained unmatched. CDR3 sequence reads: CASSQDWDRGRGNQPQHF. The CDR3 bases are TGCGCCAGCAGCCAAGATTGGGACAGGGGGCGCGGCAATCAGCCCCAGCATTTT.

V is TRBV30 and J is TRBJ2-3; TRBD2 matches 8 bases. V lost 2 bases and J lost 6; bases outside the gene matches: 10. The germline V gene has CDR1 GTSNPN and CDR2 SVGIG (reference sequence). The CDR3 is made up of 15 amino acids. The CDR3 protein is CAWSLTSGSPDTQYF. CDR3 nucleotide sequence: TGTGCCTGGAGTTTAACGAGCGGGAGCCCGGATACGCAGTATTTT.

The J gene is TRBJ2-7, the V gene TRBV7-9, with D maybe TRBD2 (5 bases). CDR1 is SEHNR and CDR2 is FQNEAQ in the germline V gene (reference sequence). Trimming stripped 3 bases from V and 4 bases from J, with 16 bases between. The CDR3 spans 15 residues. CDR3 residues: CASSFPAARAYEQYF. CDR3 DNA sequence: TGTGCCAGCAGCTTCCCCGCGGCGAGGGCATACGAGCAGTACTTC.

This clone was picked up a small number of times. The chain employs TRBV2 and TRBJ1-6; no clear D. Per germline, CDR1 SNHLY and CDR2 FYNNEI. This CDR3 has 14 residues. V was trimmed by 6 bases and J by 9 bases, leaving 15 bases between them. The CDR3 nucleotides read TGTGCCAGCAGCACCGCACATCGGGGTTCACCCCTCCACTTT. It translates to CASSTAHRGSPLHF.

The V gene is TRBV7-2, the J gene TRBJ2-7; D might be TRBD1 (5 bases). This CDR3 has 14 residues. V lost 6 bases and J 3 bases, leaving 15 bases between the germline ends. Germline loops: CDR1 SGHTA, CDR2 FQGNSA. Written as DNA, the CDR3 is TGTGCCAGCAGACTCCAGGGTGGTAACTACGAGCAGTACTTC. It translates to CASRLQGGNYEQYF.

This clone was seen a handful of times. The chain employs TRBV5-1 and TRBJ1-1, with D possibly TRBD1 on 5 matching bases. CDR3 length: 14 amino acids. In germline, CDR1 is SGHRS, CDR2 YFSETQ. V was trimmed by 2 bases and J by 6 bases, leaving 14 bases between them. The CDR3 region is CASSLNSWDSEAFF. CDR3 DNA sequence: TGCGCCAGCAGCTTAAACAGCTGGGACTCTGAAGCTTTCTTT. The full variable domain, completed using reference TRBV5-1 and TRBJ1-1, is KAGVTQTPRYLIKTRGQQVTLSCSPISGHRSVSWYQQTPGQGLQFLFEYFSETQRNKGNFPGRFSGRQFSNSRSEMNVSTLELGDSALYLCASSLNSWDSEAFFGQGTRLTVV.

This sequence joins TRBV1 and TRBJ2-5; TRBD2 is the table's D call, not checked against the DNA. TRBV1 is a pseudogene locus. The CDR3 consists of 13 residues. The CDR3: CTSFGGSEETQYF. The CDR3 nucleotides read TGCACCTCCTTCGGGGGAAGTGAAGAGACCCAGTACTTC.

The rearrangement links TRBV7-3 to TRBJ2-1; D unclear. Trimming took 1 base from V and 3 from J, leaving 7 bases between them. The CDR3 is 14 amino acids. The germline V gene has CDR1 SGHTA and CDR2 FQGTGA. For the CDR3, the DNA is TGTGCCAGCAGCTTAAGTCCCAACTACAATGAGCAGTTCTTC. It is translated as CASSLSPNYNEQFF.

The rearrangement links TRBV28 to TRBJ1-4; TRBD1 matches at 7 bases. With V trimmed by 11 bases and J by 8 bases, 11 bases remained unmatched. This CDR3 comprises 13 residues. The germline gives CDR1 MDHEN, CDR2 SYDVKM. CDR3 residues: CACRRQGGEKLFF. The CDR3 coding sequence is TGTGCCTGTCGAAGACAGGGCGGGGAAAAACTGTTTTTT.

CDR3 amino acids: CASSDGGYRETQYF. In nucleotides, the CDR3 is TGCGCCAGCAGCGACGGGGGGTACCGAGAGACCCAGTACTTC. This sequence joins TRBV10-2 and TRBJ2-5, with TRBD2 matching 7 bases. J was trimmed by 4 bases and V by 6 bases; bases with no gene match: 8. CDR1 is WSHSY, CDR2 SAAADI, per germline. There are 14 residues in the CDR3.

The J gene is TRBJ1-1, the V gene TRBV7-8; possibly TRBD1 for D (5 bases). CDR1 and CDR2 (germline): SGHVS, FQNEAQ. This CDR3 contains 15 residues. Between the trimmed V and J ends, which lost 7 bases and 0 bases, there was a span of 15 bases. For the CDR3, the DNA is TGTGCCAGCACCCCCCCATGGGGCATGAACACTGAAGCTTTCTTT. This sequence encodes CASTPPWGMNTEAFF.

V and J are TRBV10-3 and TRBJ2-7; 8 positions agree with TRBD2. Trimming at V came to 3 bases and at J to 5 bases, leaving 9 bases not matched to a gene. Germline CDR1 reads ENHRY; CDR2 reads SYGVKD. The CDR3 sequence is 15 residues long. The CDR3 sequence is CAISDDGRELNEQYF. The CDR3 DNA reads TGTGCCATCAGTGATGACGGGAGGGAGCTAAACGAGCAGTACTTC.

The rearrangement uses TRBV18 and TRBJ2-3, with 7 bases identical to TRBD2. Looked up from germline, CDR1 is KGHSH and CDR2 is LQKENI. V lost 5 bases and J lost 0; bases outside the gene matches: 2. The CDR3 totals 14 residues. CDR3 bases: TGTGCCAGCTCAAATAGCGGGAGCACAGATACGCAGTATTTT. Amino acid sequence: CASSNSGSTDTQYF.

This clone was counted a single time. This chain links TRBV2 with TRBJ1-6; 10 nucleotides match TRBD1. Germline CDR1 is SNHLY and CDR2 is FYNNEI. The junction had 6 bases not matched to a gene; V was cut back by 6 bases and J by 10 bases. The CDR3 is 14 amino acids. The CDR3 spells CASRLDRGQSPLHF. In DNA form, the CDR3 reads TGTGCCAGCAGGCTTGACAGGGGGCAGTCACCCCTCCACTTT.

This clone was recorded only once. The rearrangement links TRBV2 to TRBJ1-1; D is perhaps TRBD1 (5 bases). Germline V gene lookup returns CDR1 SNHLY and CDR2 FYNNEI. This CDR3 region has 14 residues. The V gene lost 6 bases and the J gene lost 4 bases, with 15 bases spanning the gap. The DNA of the CDR3 is TGTGCCAGCAGCCTAAAGACAGCGAGCACTGAAGCTTTCTTT. This encodes CASSLKTASTEAFF.

The V and J genes are TRBV5-4 and TRBJ1-6; 7 bases align to TRBD1. CDR3 length: 19 amino acids. J was trimmed by 0 bases and V by 5 bases; bases with no gene match: 14. Germline-derived CDR1 and CDR2 are SGHNT and YYREEE (reference sequence). The CDR3 is CASRFLGRTGSSYNSPLHF. The DNA for the CDR3 is TGTGCCAGCAGATTCCTTGGGCGGACAGGAAGCTCCTATAATTCACCCCTCCACTTT.

The chain couples TRBV5-4 to TRBJ1-1; 9 nucleotides align to TRBD1. Germline trimming cut 1 base from V and 0 bases from J; bases unmatched to any gene: 13. There are 19 residues in the CDR3. CDR1 and CDR2 (germline): SGHNT, YYREEE (reference sequence). CDR3 residues: CASSLPGTGSVSMNTEAFF. The CDR3, as DNA: TGTGCCAGCAGCTTGCCCGGGACAGGGTCAGTATCGATGAACACTGAAGCTTTCTTT.

This chain links TRBV5-4 with TRBJ2-5; 11 bases line up with TRBD2. With V trimmed by 6 bases and J by 3 bases, 4 bases remained unmatched. From germline, CDR1 is SGHNT and CDR2 YYREEE (reference sequence). The CDR3 runs to 14 residues. CDR3 sequence: CASTPGLAEETQYF. CDR3 DNA sequence: TGTGCCAGCACACCGGGACTAGCGGAAGAGACCCAGTACTTC.